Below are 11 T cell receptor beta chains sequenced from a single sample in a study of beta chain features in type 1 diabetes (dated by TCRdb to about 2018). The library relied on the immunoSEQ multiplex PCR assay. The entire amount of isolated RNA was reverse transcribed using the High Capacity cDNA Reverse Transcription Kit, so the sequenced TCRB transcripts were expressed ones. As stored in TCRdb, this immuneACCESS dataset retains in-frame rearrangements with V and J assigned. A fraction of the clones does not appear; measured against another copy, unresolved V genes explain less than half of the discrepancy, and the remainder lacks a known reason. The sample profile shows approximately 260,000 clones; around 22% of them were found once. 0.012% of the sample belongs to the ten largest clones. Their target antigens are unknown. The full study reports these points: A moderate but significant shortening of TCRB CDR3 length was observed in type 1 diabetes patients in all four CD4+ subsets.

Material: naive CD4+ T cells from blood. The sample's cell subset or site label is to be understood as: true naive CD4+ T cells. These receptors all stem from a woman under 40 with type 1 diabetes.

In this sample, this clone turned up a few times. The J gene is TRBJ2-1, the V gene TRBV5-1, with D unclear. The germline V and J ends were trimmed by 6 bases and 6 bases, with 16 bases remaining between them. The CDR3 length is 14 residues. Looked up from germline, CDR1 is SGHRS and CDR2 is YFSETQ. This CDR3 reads CASTISQTFNEQFF. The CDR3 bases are TGCGCCAGCACCATTAGCCAGACTTTCAATGAGCAGTTCTTC.

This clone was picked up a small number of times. The CDR3 spells CASSLVDRVDEQYF. The CDR3 DNA reads TGTGCCAGCAGCTTAGTGGACAGGGTGGACGAGCAGTACTTC. This sequence joins TRBV11-2 and TRBJ2-7; 8 positions agree with TRBD1. The length of the CDR3 is 14 residues. V dropped 1 base and J dropped 5; count of bases not matched to a gene: 4. Per the germline V gene, CDR1 is SGHAT and CDR2 is FQNNGV.

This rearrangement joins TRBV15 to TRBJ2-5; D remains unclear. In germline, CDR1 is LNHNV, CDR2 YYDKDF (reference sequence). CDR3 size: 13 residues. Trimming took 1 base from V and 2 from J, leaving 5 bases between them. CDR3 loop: CATSRARQETQYF. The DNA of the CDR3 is TGTGCCACCAGCAGAGCTAGACAAGAGACCCAGTACTTC. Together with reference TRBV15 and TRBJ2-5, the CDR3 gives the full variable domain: DAMVIQNPRYQVTQFGKPVTLSCSQTLNHNVMYWYQQKSSQAPKLLFHYYDKDFNNEADTPDNFQSRRPNTSFCFLDIRSPGLGDTAMYLCATSRARQETQYFGPGTRLLVL.

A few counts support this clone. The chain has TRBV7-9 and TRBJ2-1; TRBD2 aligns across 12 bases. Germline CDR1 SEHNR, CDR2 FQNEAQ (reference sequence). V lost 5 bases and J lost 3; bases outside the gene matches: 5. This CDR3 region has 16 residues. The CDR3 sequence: CASSPRLAGVYNEQFF. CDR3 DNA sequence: TGTGCCAGCAGCCCCCGACTAGCGGGGGTCTACAATGAGCAGTTCTTC.

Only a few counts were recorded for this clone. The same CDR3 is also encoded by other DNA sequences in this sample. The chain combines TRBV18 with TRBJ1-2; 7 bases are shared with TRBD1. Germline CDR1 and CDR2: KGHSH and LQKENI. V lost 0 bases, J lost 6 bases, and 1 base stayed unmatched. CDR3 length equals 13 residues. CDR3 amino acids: CASSPPGQDGYTF. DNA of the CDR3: TGTGCCAGCTCACCACCAGGACAGGATGGCTACACCTTC.

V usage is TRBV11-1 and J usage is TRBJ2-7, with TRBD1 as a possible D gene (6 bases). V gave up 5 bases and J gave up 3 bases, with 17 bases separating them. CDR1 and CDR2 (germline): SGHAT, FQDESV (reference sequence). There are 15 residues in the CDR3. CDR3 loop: CASSQSRDTNYEQYF. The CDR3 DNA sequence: TGTGCCAGCAGCCAAAGCCGGGACACAAACTACGAGCAGTACTTC.

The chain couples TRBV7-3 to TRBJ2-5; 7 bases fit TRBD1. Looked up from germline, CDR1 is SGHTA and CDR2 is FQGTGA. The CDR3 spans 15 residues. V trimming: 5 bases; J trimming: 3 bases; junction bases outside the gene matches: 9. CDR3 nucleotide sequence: TGTGCCAGCAGCGATCAGACAGGGTATGAAGAGACCCAGTACTTC. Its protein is CASSDQTGYEETQYF.

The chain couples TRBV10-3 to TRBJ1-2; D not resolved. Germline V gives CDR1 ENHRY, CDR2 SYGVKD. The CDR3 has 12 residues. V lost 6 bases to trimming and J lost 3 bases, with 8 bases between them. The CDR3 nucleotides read TGTGCCATCAGGGGAGAGGACTATGGCTACACCTTC. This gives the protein CAIRGEDYGYTF.

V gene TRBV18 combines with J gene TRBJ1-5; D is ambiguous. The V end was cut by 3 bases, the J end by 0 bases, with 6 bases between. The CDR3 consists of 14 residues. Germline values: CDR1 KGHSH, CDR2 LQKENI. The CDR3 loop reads CASSPGRSNQPQHF. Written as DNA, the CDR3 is TGTGCCAGCTCACCGGGCCGTAGCAATCAGCCCCAGCATTTT.

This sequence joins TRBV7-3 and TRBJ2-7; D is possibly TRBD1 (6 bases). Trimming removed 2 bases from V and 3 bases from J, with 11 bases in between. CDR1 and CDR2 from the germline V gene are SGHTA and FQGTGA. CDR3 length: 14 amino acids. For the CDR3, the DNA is TGTGCCAGCAGCTTAGCTGAGGGGGACTACGAGCAGTACTTC. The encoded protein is CASSLAEGDYEQYF.

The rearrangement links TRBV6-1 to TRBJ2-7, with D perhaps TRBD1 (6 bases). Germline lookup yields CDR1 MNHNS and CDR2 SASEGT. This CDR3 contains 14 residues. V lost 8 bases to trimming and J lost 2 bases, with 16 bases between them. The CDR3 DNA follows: TGTGCCAGCTCTGGACAGTCATTACCCTACGAGCAGTACTTC. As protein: CASSGQSLPYEQYF.